This entry describes one T cell receptor beta chain. The CDR3 loop spans 15 amino acids. Trimming cost V 0 bases and J 4 bases, with 11 bases left between them. Germline V CDR1 and CDR2: SGHRS, YFSETQ. Only in-frame clones appear in the TCRdb table, and some are missing; sequencing was by immunoSEQ multiplex PCR. The repertoire has 200,000 to 250,000 clones, 86% of them found once; the top ten carry roughly an eighth. The entry originates in a study of blood T cell repertoires in COVID-19. Turning to the study itself: Sources were T cells, B-cell-depleted T cells, or PBMCs; the material itself was cDNA or gDNA.

The specimen was peripheral blood. The chain has TRBV5-1 and TRBJ2-1; the D is unclear. The TCR originated in an elderly man with acute or convalescent COVID-19. The CDR3 region has the DNA TGCGCCAGCAGCTTGGCCGAGACTTCTTACAATGAGCAGTTCTTC. Protein sequence: CASSLAETSYNEQFF.